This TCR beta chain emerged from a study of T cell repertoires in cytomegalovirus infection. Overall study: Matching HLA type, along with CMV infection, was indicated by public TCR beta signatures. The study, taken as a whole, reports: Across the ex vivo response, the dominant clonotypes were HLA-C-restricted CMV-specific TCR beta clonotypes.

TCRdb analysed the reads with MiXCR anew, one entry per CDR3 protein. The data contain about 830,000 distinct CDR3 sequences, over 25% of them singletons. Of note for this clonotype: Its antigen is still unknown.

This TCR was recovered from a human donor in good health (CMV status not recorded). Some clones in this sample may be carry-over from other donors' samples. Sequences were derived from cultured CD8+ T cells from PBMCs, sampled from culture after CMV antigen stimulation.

CDR3 bases: TGTGCCAGCAGTCTGGGGACTAGCCTCTACACCGGGGAGCTGTTTTTT. Its translation is CASSLGTSLYTGELFF. The chain combines TRBV6-2 or TRBV6-3 with TRBJ2-2, with TRBD2 matching over 9 bases. Germline CDR1 is MNHEY and CDR2 is SVGEGT. The CDR3 is 16 residues long. The V gene end was trimmed by 5 bases and the J gene end by 3 bases; junction bases not matched to a gene: 7.